The next 2 T cell receptor beta chains were all read from a single sample in a study of blood T cell repertoires in COVID-19. Assay: immunoSEQ multiplex PCR; the TCRdb copy retains only in-frame clones and omits some. The table shows about 240,000 clones, with roughly 91% occurring only once. Sequencing input: peripheral blood. These TCRs come from a man aged 25 to 40 with COVID-19, enrolled during active disease.

The V call is TRBV7-9, the J call TRBJ1-6, with TRBD1 matching over 8 bases. The germline V gene encodes CDR1 SEHNR and CDR2 FQNEAQ (reference sequence). The length of the CDR3 is 15 residues. Trimming took 8 bases from V and 6 from J; bases not matched to a gene: 9. The CDR3: CASRNTGGGNSPLHF. For the CDR3, the DNA is TGTGCCAGCCGTAATACAGGGGGGGGTAATTCACCCCTCCACTTT.

V and J are TRBV5-1 and TRBJ1-1; 10 bases agree with TRBD1. The CDR3 is 16 amino acids. Trimming at V came to 0 bases and at J to 5 bases, leaving 7 bases not matched to a gene. The germline CDR1 and CDR2 sequences are SGHRS and YFSETQ. In nucleotides, the CDR3 is TGCGCCAGCAGCTTGGACCAAGGACAGGGGGGGACTGAAGCTTTCTTT. It encodes CASSLDQGQGGTEAFF.